This T cell receptor (beta chain) was sequenced for a study of cytomegalovirus exposure and HLA in healthy donors. The study, taken as a whole, reports: Cytomegalovirus association was assigned to some 160 TCR beta chains. Reportedly, TCR beta sequences accurately predicted HLA-A and HLA-B alleles in most subjects.

PCR used 60 Vbeta primers and 13 Jbeta primers. Generated by immunoSEQ multiplex PCR, the TCRdb table keeps only in-frame clones and is missing some. This table holds around 170,000 clones, around 80% found once. With regard to this clone: What it recognizes is unknown.

The V gene's germline CDR1 is SGHNT and CDR2 YYREEE (reference sequence). This CDR3 region has 16 residues. J lost 2 bases, V lost 0 bases, and 5 bases had no gene match. The chain couples TRBV5-4 to TRBJ2-5; 9 bases are shared with TRBD2. The TCR was taken from a woman between 40 and 55 years old in good health and CMV-seropositive. The material sequenced was PBMCs. Written as DNA, the CDR3 is TGTGCCAGCAGCTTGGATGGCGCGGGGGGGCAAGAGACCCAGTACTTC. Protein sequence: CASSLDGAGGQETQYF.